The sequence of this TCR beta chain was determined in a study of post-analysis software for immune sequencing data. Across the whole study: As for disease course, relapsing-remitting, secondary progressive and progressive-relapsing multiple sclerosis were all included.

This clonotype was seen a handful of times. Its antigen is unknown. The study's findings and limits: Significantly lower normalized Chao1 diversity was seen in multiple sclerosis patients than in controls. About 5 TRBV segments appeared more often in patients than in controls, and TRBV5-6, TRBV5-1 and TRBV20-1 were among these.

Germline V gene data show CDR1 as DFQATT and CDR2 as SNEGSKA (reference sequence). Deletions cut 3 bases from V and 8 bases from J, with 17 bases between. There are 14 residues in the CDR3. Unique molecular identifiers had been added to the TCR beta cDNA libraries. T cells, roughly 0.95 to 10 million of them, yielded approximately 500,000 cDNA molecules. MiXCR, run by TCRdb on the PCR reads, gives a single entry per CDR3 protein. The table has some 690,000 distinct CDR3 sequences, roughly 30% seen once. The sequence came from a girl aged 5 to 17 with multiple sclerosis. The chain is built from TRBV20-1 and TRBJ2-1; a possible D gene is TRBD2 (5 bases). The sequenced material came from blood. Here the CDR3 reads CSASRLSGLDEQFF. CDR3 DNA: TGCAGTGCTAGCAGGCTATCGGGGTTGGATGAGCAGTTCTTC.